This entry concerns a single T cell receptor (beta chain). Its matching antigen is unknown. Amplified TCR beta CDR3 regions derived from RNA transcripts. The TCR CDR3 first-round RT-PCR relied on the HTBI primer set. TCRdb called the multiplex PCR reads again in MiXCR, with one record for every CDR3 protein. Seen here are about 620,000 distinct CDR3 sequences, about 17% observed once, and the top ten hold approximately 3.8%. This CDR3 contains 13 residues. The V gene's germline CDR1 is SGHAT and CDR2 FQNNGV. The germline V and J ends were trimmed by 5 bases and 10 bases, with 17 bases remaining between them. The authors deemed Graves' hyperthyroidism stable absent ophthalmopathy progression within 18 months. This entry comes from a study of T cells in Graves' hyperthyroidism and ophthalmopathy. Broader study findings: Ophthalmopathy was separated from stable hyperthyroidism by a 13 V-J model. Among clonotypes expanded in thyroid above 0.001, most were also found in blood.

The chain is built from TRBV11-2 and TRBJ2-5, with D perhaps matching TRBD1 (6 bases). The source material was blood. The receptor was derived from a woman aged 25 to 39 with Graves' hyperthyroidism. This chain's CDR3 is CASSQGPGTLQYF. The CDR3 DNA sequence: TGTGCCAGCAGCCAAGGCCCCGGGACACTCCAGTACTTC.